These T cell receptor beta chains were read from a single sample in a study of breast tumors, draining lymph nodes, adjacent tissues. TCRdb reprocessed the multiplex PCR reads with MiXCR, giving one entry per CDR3 protein. The sample shows a few hundred thousand distinct CDR3 sequences, about 34% of them seen only once. The source material was axillary lymph node tissue. These receptors were obtained from a female donor with breast cancer. Some clones in this sample may be carry-over from other donors' samples. Both conserved end residues are part of each CDR3. The D gene is left open where the match is weak. Expanded clones are given a class, and other clones once, few, many or no size at all.

TRBJ2-2 many TRBD2 TRBV4-1 TGCGCCAGCAGCCAGGCCTCTAGCGGGGGGGCCACCGGGGAGCTGTTTTTT CASSQASSGGATGELFF
TRBJ1-1 . . TRBV5-1 TGCGCCAGCAGCTTGGCCAAGGGGGGTGGCACTGAAGCTTTCTTT CASSLAKGGGTEAFF
TRBJ2-1 many . TRBV12-3/TRBV12-4 TGTGCCAGCAGTTTAGTGTGGAATGAGCAGTTCTTC CASSLVWNEQFF
TRBJ1-6 many TRBD1 TRBV6-5 TGTGCCAGCAGTCCGGGAGAGGGGGCGAAATCACCCCTCCACTTT CASSPGEGAKSPLHF
TRBJ2-5 many TRBD2 TRBV6-1 TGTGCCAGCAGCACTAGCGGGGCTAACCAAGAGACCCAGTACTTC CASSTSGANQETQYF
TRBJ1-1 . . TRBV12-5 TGTGCTAGTGGTTTGGTACTGGGGGAGGACACTGAAGCTTTCTTT CASGLVLGEDTEAFF
TRBJ1-4 . . TRBV10-3 TGTGCCATCAGTGAGGGGGCAACTAATGGAAAGCTGTTTTTT CAISEGATNGKLFF
TRBJ2-7 few TRBD1 TRBV3-1 TGTGCCAGCAGCCAAACAGGGGACGAGCAGTACTTC CASSQTGDEQYF
TRBJ2-3 many . TRBV10-2 TGCGCCAGCAGTCTCAGGGCAGATACGCAGTATTTT CASSLRADTQYF
TRBJ2-3 . . TRBV6-5 TGTGCCAGCAGTGAAGGCGGGACTGGCACAGATACGCAGTATTTT CASSEGGTGTDTQYF
TRBJ1-2 many . TRBV2 TGTGCCAGCAGTGAAGACCTTACAGATTTCTATGGCTACACCTTC CASSEDLTDFYGYTF
TRBJ2-3 many TRBD2 TRBV5-1 TGCGCCAGCAGCCCGATGGGGGGGAGCACAGATACGCAGTATTTT CASSPMGGSTDTQYF
TRBJ2-7 many TRBD2 TRBV7-9 TGTGCCAGTAGAAAGACTAGCGGGGCTTCCTACGAGCAGTACTTC CASRKTSGASYEQYF
TRBJ2-2 many . TRBV19 TGTGCCAGCAGTATGTCCGGGGCCGACGGGGAGCTGTTTTTT CASSMSGADGELFF
TRBJ2-1 many TRBD1 TRBV5-1 TGCGCCAGCAGCTGGGGGGGGACAGGGGGATACAATGAGCAGTTCTTC CASSWGGTGGYNEQFF
TRBJ2-2 . TRBD1 TRBV20-1 TGCGGAGGCAGACAGGGGAACACCGGGGAGCTGTTTTTT CGGRQGNTGELFF
TRBJ2-4 . . TRBV19 TGTGCCAGTAGTATGATGAGGGGCTTAAAGGACATTCAGTACTTC CASSMMRGLKDIQYF
TRBJ1-6 many . TRBV7-3 TGTGCCAGCAGCTTAAAGGGGAGGGGGGGTTCACCCCTCCACTTT CASSLKGRGGSPLHF
TRBJ2-1 . . TRBV6-5 TGTGCCAGCAGGGAAGCAGGGGCGGGAGTCTACAATGAGCAGTTCTTC CASREAGAGVYNEQFF
TRBJ2-1 few TRBD2 TRBV11-3 TGTGCCAGCAGCGGGGGGGAGGGGTCGGGATACAATGAGCAGTTCTTC CASSGGEGSGYNEQFF
TRBJ2-3 medium-sized TRBD1 TRBV7-9 TGTGCCAGCAGCTTAGGACAGGGGAACACAGATACGCAGTATTTT CASSLGQGNTDTQYF
TRBJ1-2 many TRBD1 TRBV2 TGTGCCAGCACAGAGAGGGGGCACTATGGCTACACCTTC CASTERGHYGYTF
TRBJ1-5 . . TRBV20-1 TGCAGTGCTGGACCACAGTCCAATCAGCCCCAGCATTTT CSAGPQSNQPQHF
TRBJ1-2 . . TRBV20-1 TGCAGTGCTAGTAGCAGGGCAGGGGTTCGCGGCTACACCTTC CSASSRAGVRGYTF
TRBJ2-1 . TRBD2 TRBV18 TGTGCCAGCTCACCACCGGAGGGCGGGAGGGGTGAGCAGTTCTTC CASSPPEGGRGEQFF
TRBJ2-6 . TRBD2 TRBV4-3 TGCGCCAGCAGCCAAGATTCCACTAGCGGGGCCTACGTCCTGACTTTC CASSQDSTSGAYVLTF
TRBJ2-1 few TRBD2 TRBV14 TGTGCCAGCAGCCAAGATTTTGGGGGGAGGGGCTCGTCGGAGCAGTTCTTC CASSQDFGGRGSSEQFF
TRBJ2-1 many TRBD1 TRBV5-1 TGCGCCAGCTCCATTATGGGGAACAGGGGTGATGAGCAGTTCTTC CASSIMGNRGDEQFF
TRBJ1-6 . . TRBV6-4 TGTGCCAGCAGTGACCCCGGACAGACTTATAATTCACCCCTCCACTTT CASSDPGQTYNSPLHF
TRBJ1-5 . TRBD1 TRBV5-1 TGCGCCAGCAGCTCGGGACAGGGGCGCTTCAATCAGCCCCAGCATTTT CASSSGQGRFNQPQHF
TRBJ1-4 many . TRBV15 TGTGCCACCAGCAGAGATTATTCTCTCAGTGGGAATGAAAAACTGTTTTTT CATSRDYSLSGNEKLFF
TRBJ2-1 many TRBD1 TRBV5-8 TGTGCCAGCAGCTTGTATGGCGGGACAGGGGTCAATGAGCAGTTCTTC CASSLYGGTGVNEQFF
TRBJ2-7 once TRBD2 TRBV9 TGTGCCAGCAGCGCGACTAGCGTTGCCTACGAGCAGTCCTTC CASSATSVAYEQSF
TRBJ1-5 few . TRBV6-1 TGTGCCAGCAACCCAAGACAGGCAGGGTGGGGAAATCAGCCCCAGCATTTT CASNPRQAGWGNQPQHF
TRBJ2-5 . . TRBV29-1 TGCAGCGTTGAGAGCAACCGGACCCCCCGGAGGGAGACCCAGTACTTC CSVESNRTPRRETQYF
TRBJ2-5 few . TRBV18 TGTGCCAGCTCACCTGGGGGCTCGGGAAAGACCCAGTACTTC CASSPGGSGKTQYF
TRBJ2-3 . TRBD2 TRBV27 TGTGCCAGCAGCTGGGGGGAGGGACGCACAGATACGCAGTATTTT CASSWGEGRTDTQYF
TRBJ2-1 few TRBD2 TRBV27 TGTGCCAGCAGTTTATTAGGACTAGCGATGCCCCTCCATGAGCAGTTCTTC CASSLLGLAMPLHEQFF
TRBJ2-1 . TRBD1 TRBV4-2 TGTGCCAGCAGCCTTGGACAGGGCCCTAGGGATGAGCAGTTCTTC CASSLGQGPRDEQFF
TRBJ1-5 . . TRBV6-5 TGTGCCAGCAGTCACGGGGGGAATCAGCCCCAGCATTTT CASSHGGNQPQHF
TRBJ2-5 . . TRBV7-9 TGTGCCAGCAGCTCCCTACTAGTCACCGAAGAGACCCAGTACTTC CASSSLLVTEETQYF